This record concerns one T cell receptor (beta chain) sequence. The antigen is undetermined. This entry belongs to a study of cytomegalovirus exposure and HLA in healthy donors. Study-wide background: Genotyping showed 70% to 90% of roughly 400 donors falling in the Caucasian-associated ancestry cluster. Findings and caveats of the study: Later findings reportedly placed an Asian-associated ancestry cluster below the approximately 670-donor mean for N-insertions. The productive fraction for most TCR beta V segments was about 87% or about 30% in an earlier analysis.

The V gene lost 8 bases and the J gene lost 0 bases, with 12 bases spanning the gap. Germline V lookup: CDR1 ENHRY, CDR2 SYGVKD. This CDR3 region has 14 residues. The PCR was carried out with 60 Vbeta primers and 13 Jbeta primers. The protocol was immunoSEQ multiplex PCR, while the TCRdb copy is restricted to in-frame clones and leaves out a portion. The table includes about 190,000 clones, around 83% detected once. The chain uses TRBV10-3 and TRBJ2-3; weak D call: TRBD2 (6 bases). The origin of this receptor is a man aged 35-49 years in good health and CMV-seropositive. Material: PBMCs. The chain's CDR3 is CAIESGTSTDTQYF. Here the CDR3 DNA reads TGTGCCATCGAGTCGGGGACTAGCACAGATACGCAGTATTTT.